This section outlines one T cell receptor (beta chain) sequence together with its context. This record comes from a study of blood T cell repertoires in COVID-19. Study summary: T cells, B-cell-depleted T cells, or PBMCs provided the cDNA or gDNA that served as material.

In the original workflow: Amplified reference gene primers provided the basis for estimating nucleated cell counts. TCRdb keeps only in-frame clones here, not all; method: immunoSEQ multiplex PCR. From that table come the V and J calls and clone size; the DNA was used to work out D and trimming. The table shows approximately 45,000 clones, with about 87% occurring only once. The CDR3 totals 13 residues. CDR1 and CDR2 (germline): SGHTA, FQGNSA. Trimming cost V 1 base and J 7 bases, with 8 bases left between them. The clonotype comes from a woman aged 40 to 49 with acute or convalescent COVID-19. The chain carries TRBV7-2 and TRBJ1-5, with D unclear. The sequenced sample consisted of peripheral blood. CDR3 sequence: CASSLEEAQPQHF. The CDR3 DNA sequence: TGTGCCAGCAGCTTAGAGGAGGCACAGCCCCAGCATTTT.